This T cell receptor beta chain appears in the sequencing data of a study of blood T cells in healthy people across ages. About the research overall: When template switching was applied, about one barcoded beta molecule was captured per two T cells. Findings of the study overall: More naive CD4+ cells and higher diversity marked long-lived donors relative to aged donors.

The CDR3 consists of 14 residues. V dropped 11 bases and J dropped 0 bases, with 13 bases sitting between them. Germline V gene sequence: CDR1 MNHEY, CDR2 SVGAGI. Primers used in a second PCR of roughly 7 to 12 cycles were a sample-barcoded 5' primer and a J-beta primer mix. TCRdb called the 5' RACE reads again in MiXCR, with one record for every CDR3 protein. The sample contains 630,000 or so distinct CDR3 sequences, about 30% of which appear only once. Details on this clonotype: What it binds is unknown.

Investigators took approximately 10 milliliters of peripheral blood from every donor. The J gene is TRBJ1-4, the V gene TRBV6-5; D remains ambiguous. The sample comprised blood. This TCR came from a woman older than 75 in good health. In DNA, the CDR3 is TGTGCCTCCATGGACGGCTCAACTAATGAAAAACTGTTTTTT. Translation: CASMDGSTNEKLFF.